The 9 T cell receptor beta chains below were found in one sample sequenced in a study of blood T cell repertoires in COVID-19. Here immunoSEQ multiplex PCR was the method, and the copy in TCRdb shows in-frame clones only, minus some. The sample consists of approximately 110,000 clones, almost 90% of them appearing once. The sample taken for sequencing was peripheral blood. The receptor source for this set is a woman in her 50s with active or convalescent COVID-19.

The chain combines TRBV4-3 with TRBJ2-5; tentative D call: TRBD2 (6 bases). Between the trimmed V and J ends, which lost 3 bases and 5 bases, there was a span of 10 bases. Germline assignment: CDR1 LGHNA and CDR2 YSLEER. CDR3 length: 13 amino acids. In nucleotides, the CDR3 is TGCGCCAGCAGCCAGGACTATTACGAGACCCAGTACTTC. Translated: CASSQDYYETQYF.

The chain is built from TRBV28 and TRBJ1-1; TRBD1 is a possible D gene (6 bases). Germline-derived CDR1 and CDR2 are MDHEN and SYDVKM. Trimming took off 6 bases at V and 4 bases at J, with 15 bases between the two ends. The CDR3 contains 14 residues. The CDR3 region has the DNA TGTGCCAGCAGACGGGGGGCGCTTGTCACTGAAGCTTTCTTT. Translating gives CASRRGALVTEAFF.

This chain links TRBV2 with TRBJ2-1, with 11 bases aligning to TRBD2. The CDR3 loop spans 15 amino acids. The junction had 8 bases not matched to a gene; V was cut back by 6 bases and J by 7 bases. CDR1 is SNHLY, CDR2 FYNNEI, per germline. CDR3 in amino acids: CASRETSGISNEQFF. The CDR3 bases are TGTGCCAGCAGGGAGACTAGCGGGATATCGAATGAGCAGTTCTTC.

This clone came up once. The chain couples TRBV5-6 to TRBJ1-1, with D possibly TRBD1 on 6 matching bases. Germline V gene sequence: CDR1 SGHDT, CDR2 YYEEEE. This CDR3 is built from 13 residues. V lost 5 bases, J lost 3 bases, and 11 bases lay in between. CDR3 in DNA: TGTGCCAGCAGGCACAGGGTCGACACTGAAGCTTTCTTT. The encoded protein is CASRHRVDTEAFF.

The rearrangement links TRBV18 to TRBJ2-1; 10 nucleotides align to TRBD2. The junction had 3 bases not matched to a gene; V was cut back by 5 bases and J by 5 bases. Germline lookup yields CDR1 KGHSH and CDR2 LQKENI. There are 14 residues in the CDR3. This CDR3 is CASSGTSDDNEQFF. The CDR3 DNA follows: TGTGCCAGCTCAGGGACTAGCGATGACAATGAGCAGTTCTTC.

This chain uses TRBV7-2 with TRBJ2-7; weak D call: TRBD2 (6 bases). This CDR3 region has 14 residues. Germline CDR1 is SGHTA and CDR2 is FQGNSA. The germline V and J ends were trimmed by 6 bases and 0 bases, with 12 bases remaining between them. CDR3: CASRPGGSSYEQYF. The CDR3 DNA sequence: TGTGCCAGCAGGCCTGGGGGGAGCTCCTACGAGCAGTACTTC.

The chain joins TRBV28 to TRBJ2-6, with D uncertain. V lost 7 bases to trimming and J lost 0 bases, with 10 bases between them. Germline assignment: CDR1 MDHEN and CDR2 SYDVKM. The CDR3 covers 15 residues. CDR3 residues: CASNSADSGANVLTF. The CDR3 DNA sequence: TGTGCCAGCAACTCGGCGGACTCTGGGGCCAACGTCCTGACTTTC.

V and J are TRBV5-6 and TRBJ2-3; 10 nucleotides align to TRBD2. The CDR3 spans 16 residues. The V gene end was trimmed by 1 base and the J gene end by 3 bases; junction bases not matched to a gene: 5. CDR1 is SGHDT and CDR2 is YYEEEE in the germline V gene. The CDR3 loop reads CASSLYLAGATDTQYF. The CDR3 bases are TGTGCCAGCAGCTTGTATCTAGCGGGAGCAACAGATACGCAGTATTTT.

This sequence joins TRBV19 and TRBJ2-4; 10 bases align to TRBD2. The CDR3 spans 18 residues. V was pared by 6 bases and J by 0 bases, with 11 bases of the junction left unmatched. The germline V gene encodes CDR1 LNHDA and CDR2 SQIVND (reference sequence). CDR3 sequence: CASSSGLATPIAKNIQYF. The CDR3 DNA is TGTGCCAGTAGCTCGGGACTAGCGACACCCATAGCCAAAAACATTCAGTACTTC.